This TCR beta chain was recovered during a study of blood T cell repertoires in COVID-19. Germline values: CDR1 SNHLY, CDR2 FYNNEI. Trimming pared 2 bases from V and 1 base from J, leaving 11 bases between. The CDR3 runs to 15 residues. This clone was detected many times. Libraries were prepared by immunoSEQ multiplex PCR; TCRdb keeps only in-frame clonotypes and omits some of them. The sample records 150,000 to 200,000 clones, about 90% being singletons. Specimen: PBMCs or T cells enriched from blood (not recorded which). The origin of this receptor is a human donor with acute COVID-19. The donor label of this sample is uncertain. V is TRBV2 and J is TRBJ1-2; a weak D match, TRBD1 (5 bases). The CDR3 loop is CASSEWGVLNYGYTF. In DNA, the CDR3 is TGTGCCAGCAGTGAATGGGGGGTCCTTAACTATGGCTACACCTTC. The whole variable domain, remainder taken from reference TRBV2 and TRBJ1-2, is EPEVTQTPSHQVTQMGQEVILRCVPISNHLYFYWYRQILGQKVEFLVSFYNNEISEKSEIFDDQFSVERPDGSNFTLKIRSTKLEDSAMYFCASSEWGVLNYGYTFGSGTRLTVV.